The 16 T cell receptor beta chains below come from one sample, sequenced in a study of CD8 T cells in ankylosing spondylitis. TCRdb reprocessed the 5' RACE reads via MiXCR and lists one record per CDR3 protein. The sample shows about 160,000 distinct CDR3 sequences, about 18% of them seen only once. The specimen sequenced was blood, either unsorted or a sorted T cell fraction (not recorded which). The source of these receptors is a male donor with ankylosing spondylitis or in good health (not recorded which).

The chain employs TRBV10-2 and TRBJ1-2; tentative D call: TRBD1 (5 bases). Deletions cut 2 bases from V and 4 bases from J, with 5 bases between. The germline CDR1 and CDR2 sequences are WSHSY and SAAADI. This CDR3 has 12 amino acids. CDR3 loop: CASSEGTYGYTF. Written as DNA, the CDR3 is TGCGCCAGCAGTGAGGGGACCTATGGCTACACCTTC.

The gene calls are TRBV19 and TRBJ1-4; D might be TRBD1 (5 bases). The CDR3 covers 16 residues. The germline V gene encodes CDR1 LNHDA and CDR2 SQIVND (reference sequence). V was pared by 10 bases and J by 0 bases, with 18 bases between. The CDR3 loop reads CATRGPAAATNEKLFF. CDR3 DNA: TGTGCCACGAGGGGACCGGCAGCAGCAACTAATGAAAAACTGTTTTTT. Looking up the rest from reference TRBV19 and TRBJ1-4 gives the full variable domain: DGGITQSPKYLFRKEGQNVTLSCEQNLNHDAMYWYRQDPGQGLRLIYYSQIVNDFQKGDIAEGYSVSREKKESFPLTVTSAQKNPTAFYLCATRGPAAATNEKLFFGSGTQLSVL.

This clonotype was seen more than once but under ten times. The chain links TRBV5-1 to TRBJ2-5; 8 bases align to TRBD1. Trimming at V came to 5 bases and at J to 5 bases, leaving 5 bases not matched to a gene. The CDR3 contains 13 residues. CDR1 and CDR2 from the germline V gene are SGHRS and YFSETQ. As DNA, the CDR3 is TGCGCCAGCAGACCCGACAGGGGTGAGACCCAGTACTTC. Its protein is CASRPDRGETQYF.

V usage is TRBV28 and J usage is TRBJ2-7; D is perhaps TRBD1 or TRBD2 (6 bases each). This CDR3 region has 13 residues. Germline lookup yields CDR1 MDHEN and CDR2 SYDVKM. V was trimmed by 10 bases and J by 3 bases, leaving 16 bases between them. Written as DNA, the CDR3 is TGTGCCACCCAACTCGGGGGCCTCTACGAGCAGTACTTC. It codes for CATQLGGLYEQYF.

V usage is TRBV6-1 and J usage is TRBJ2-7; D is unresolved. Trimming took 7 bases from V and 2 from J, leaving 12 bases between them. The CDR3 totals 13 residues. Germline-derived CDR1 and CDR2 are MNHNS and SASEGT. The CDR3 protein is CASKSDRAYEQYF. The CDR3 region has the DNA TGTGCCAGCAAATCGGACCGAGCCTACGAGCAGTACTTC.

About this clonotype: A much larger clone differs from this one at a single base, so this may be a read error. Here the CDR3 reads CASSFGTGFTDTQYF. The CDR3 nucleotides read TGCGCCAGCAGCTTCGGGACAGGGTTCACAGATACGCAGTATTTT. The rearrangement links TRBV5-1 to TRBJ2-3, with 9 bases that match TRBD1. CDR1 and CDR2 (germline): SGHRS, YFSETQ. V shed 2 bases and J 2 bases; nucleotides not matched to a gene: 3. The CDR3 totals 15 residues.

This clonotype appeared a few times. This chain links TRBV5-1 with TRBJ2-7, with unresolved D. The CDR3 spans 15 residues. Germline assignment: CDR1 SGHRS and CDR2 YFSETQ. V gave up 2 bases and J gave up 4 bases, with 16 bases separating them. Written as DNA, the CDR3 is TGCGCCAGCAGCTTTGGGGTCGGCCAGCCTTACGAGCAGTACTTC. Translating gives CASSFGVGQPYEQYF.

Only a few counts were recorded for this clonotype. The chain carries TRBV14 and TRBJ2-7; D is uncertain. With 3 bases removed from V and 2 bases from J, the gap between germline ends came to 17 bases. This CDR3 has 16 residues. CDR1 SGHDN and CDR2 FVKESK come from the germline V gene. Written as DNA, the CDR3 is TGTGCCAGCAGCCAGTGGGGTGCTACCCCTACCTACGAGCAGTACTTC. It yields the protein CASSQWGATPTYEQYF.

This sequence joins TRBV5-1 and TRBJ2-1; D is uncertain. The CDR3 consists of 15 residues. V lost 0 bases and J lost 9, with 16 bases in between. Germline V gene lookup returns CDR1 SGHRS and CDR2 YFSETQ. In DNA, the CDR3 is TGCGCCAGCAGCTTGGACACGGGTGGGCCGGGTGAGCAGTTCTTC. Its protein product is CASSLDTGGPGEQFF.

V gene TRBV18 combines with J gene TRBJ1-2, with D maybe TRBD1 (5 bases). Trimming pared 6 bases from V and 3 bases from J, leaving 14 bases between. The CDR3 has 14 residues. Germline-derived CDR1 and CDR2 are KGHSH and LQKENI. The CDR3 sequence is CASSQGLGDYGYTF. The CDR3 DNA sequence: TGTGCCAGCTCGCAAGGACTGGGGGACTATGGCTACACCTTC.

Ten or more counts support this clonotype. The chain combines TRBV7-8 with TRBJ2-3; the D is unclear. With 1 base removed from V and 5 bases from J, the gap between germline ends came to 7 bases. CDR3 length: 13 amino acids. Germline loops: CDR1 SGHVS, CDR2 FQNEAQ. CDR3 amino acids: CASSLDAEDTQYF. CDR3 nucleotide sequence: TGTGCCAGCAGCTTAGATGCGGAAGATACGCAGTATTTT.

This clonotype came up many times. The chain employs TRBV6-5 and TRBJ1-1, with TRBD1 identical over 7 bases. Germline V gene lookup returns CDR1 MNHEY and CDR2 SVGAGI. This CDR3 is 14 amino acids long. The junction had 5 bases not matched to a gene; V was cut back by 0 bases and J by 7 bases. Here the CDR3 DNA reads TGTGCCAGCAGTTACTCGAAACAGGGGATTGAAGCTTTCTTT. It translates to CASSYSKQGIEAFF.

This clonotype occurred many times. The chain carries TRBV3-1 and TRBJ2-7; TRBD2 matches at 7 bases. The trim removed 1 base at V and 4 bases at J, leaving 4 bases unmatched. This CDR3 is built from 14 residues. The germline gives CDR1 LGHDT, CDR2 YNNKEL (reference sequence). CDR3 coding DNA: TGTGCCAGCAGCCAAGTCAGCGGGGAGTACGAGCAGTACTTC. Translation gives CASSQVSGEYEQYF.

This clonotype was seen ten or more times. J is TRBJ2-3 and V is TRBV12-3 or TRBV12-4; D tentatively fits TRBD1 or TRBD2 (5 bases each). The ends were cut back, 6 bases at V and 2 bases at J, with 9 bases in the middle. CDR3 length: 13 amino acids. The CDR3 sequence is CASRRGPTDTQYF. Here the CDR3 DNA reads TGTGCCAGCAGGAGGGGTCCCACAGATACGCAGTATTTT.

V usage is TRBV7-2 and J usage is TRBJ2-7; the match to TRBD2 covers 10 bases. CDR1 is SGHTA and CDR2 is FQGNSA in the germline V gene. This CDR3 contains 14 residues. V lost 2 bases and J lost 4; bases outside the gene matches: 2. CDR3 nucleotide sequence: TGTGCCAGCAGCTTAAGACTAGCGGGTTACGAGCAGTACTTC. This gives the protein CASSLRLAGYEQYF.

This clonotype appeared a few times. The chain joins TRBV27 to TRBJ2-2; D not certain. Germline V lookup: CDR1 MNHEY, CDR2 SMNVEV (reference sequence). V was pared by 5 bases and J by 6 bases, with 13 bases between. This CDR3 spans 14 amino acids. The DNA for the CDR3 is TGTGCCAGCAGTCAATACAGTATCGCCGGGGAGCTGTTTTTT. It translates to CASSQYSIAGELFF.